The 25 T cell receptor beta chains listed next were all sequenced from one sample in a study of T-cell reconstitution after alpha-beta-depleted transplantation in children. Preparation of the TCRbeta library was carried out with unique molecular identifiers. Each CDR3 protein is one row after TCRdb ran MiXCR on the PCR reads. The sample includes some 600,000 distinct CDR3 sequences, around 13% of them seen just once. Sequenced material: PBMCs, mostly from graft donor cells, taken 360 days after TCRalphabeta/CD19-depleted stem cell transplant. These receptors came from a male patient younger than 18 who had a stem cell transplant for acute myeloid leukemia, so the T cells may come from the graft donor.

This clonotype has a count of ten or more. The chain joins TRBV29-1 to TRBJ2-7, with D perhaps TRBD2 (7 bases). Trimming removed 6 bases at V and 2 bases at J, with 11 bases between. The germline V gene has CDR1 SQVTM and CDR2 ANQGSEA. The CDR3 is 12 residues long. The CDR3 spells CSVGGGTYEQYF. CDR3 nucleotide sequence: TGCAGCGTGGGGGGGGGCACCTACGAGCAGTACTTC.

The chain links TRBV20-1 to TRBJ1-5, with unresolved D. From germline, CDR1 is DFQATT and CDR2 SNEGSKA (reference sequence). The CDR3 sequence is 14 residues long. The V and J ends lost 3 bases and 1 base respectively, with 10 bases between them. The CDR3 DNA sequence: TGCAGTGCTAGGCAGGCCCTGAGCAATCAGCCCCAGCATTTT. As protein: CSARQALSNQPQHF.

The chain carries TRBV9 and TRBJ2-3; maybe TRBD1 (6 bases). Germline values: CDR1 SGDLS, CDR2 YYNGEE. This CDR3 is built from 15 residues. Trimming removed 7 bases from V and 4 bases from J, with 19 bases in between. The CDR3 DNA sequence: TGTGCCAGCGGACGATTACAGGGTTCCCCAGATACGCAGTATTTT. As protein: CASGRLQGSPDTQYF.

The chain uses TRBV7-3 and TRBJ2-3; D is possibly TRBD2 (5 bases). CDR1 and CDR2 (germline): SGHTA, FQGTGA. The CDR3 totals 15 residues. V lost 2 bases, J lost 5 bases, and 14 bases lay in between. CDR3 in DNA: TGTGCCAGCAGCTTAGCCGGTTTTGAGGGAGATACGCAGTATTTT. Protein product: CASSLAGFEGDTQYF.

As to this clonotype: This may stem from a read error, because a much larger clone lies one nucleotide away. The chain links TRBV20-1 to TRBJ2-7; 12 positions match TRBD2. CDR1 is DFQATT and CDR2 is SNEGSKA in the germline V gene (reference sequence). This CDR3 has 16 amino acids. CDR3 protein: CCARGPTSGRLDEQYF. In DNA form, the CDR3 reads TGCTGTGCTAGAGGACCCACTAGCGGGAGGCTAGACGAGCAGTACTTC.

The chain links TRBV6-5 to TRBJ1-4, with unresolved D. V dropped 2 bases and J dropped 3 bases, with 7 bases sitting between them. CDR1 MNHEY and CDR2 SVGAGI come from the germline V gene. CDR3 length equals 14 residues. The CDR3 region has the DNA TGTGCCAGCAGTTACCTCCGAGCTAATGAAAAACTGTTTTTT. Translation: CASSYLRANEKLFF.

V and J are TRBV20-1 and TRBJ2-5; 11 bases match TRBD1. This CDR3 is built from 16 residues. Germline CDR1 reads DFQATT; CDR2 reads SNEGSKA (reference sequence). The J segment lost 4 bases and the V segment lost 6 bases, leaving 13 bases of the junction unmatched. The CDR3 loop reads CSAHSWPDRGRETQYF. CDR3 DNA: TGCAGTGCCCACTCCTGGCCGGACAGGGGGCGAGAGACCCAGTACTTC.

This clonotype occurred a few times. The chain recombines TRBV6-5 with TRBJ2-3, with a possible D match to TRBD2 (6 bases). CDR3 size: 13 residues. Germline V gene data show CDR1 as MNHEY and CDR2 as SVGAGI. V lost 5 bases, J lost 3 bases, and 9 bases lay in between. This CDR3 is CASSRLDTDTQYF. CDR3 sequence (DNA): TGTGCCAGCAGTAGACTAGATACAGATACGCAGTATTTT.

This chain joins TRBV29-1 and TRBJ2-5; D possibly matches TRBD1 or TRBD2 (5 bases each). The CDR3 totals 12 residues. Looked up from germline, CDR1 is SQVTM and CDR2 is ANQGSEA. The DNA for the CDR3 is TGCAGTTGGGGGTCACTAGAGGAGACCCAGTACTTC. Translated, it gives CSWGSLEETQYF.

This clonotype has just one count. V is TRBV25-1 and J is TRBJ2-7, with 7 bases aligning to TRBD2. Germline lookup yields CDR1 MGHDK and CDR2 SYGVNS. With V trimmed by 4 bases and J by 5 bases, 8 bases remained unmatched. The CDR3 extends over 14 amino acids. The CDR3 loop reads CASSGPGGDHEQYF. The CDR3 DNA reads as TGTGCCAGCAGTGGTCCGGGAGGCGATCACGAGCAGTACTTC.

V usage is TRBV7-3 and J usage is TRBJ2-5, with TRBD2 matching 9 bases. V shed 5 bases and J 3 bases; nucleotides not matched to a gene: 13. The CDR3 loop spans 17 amino acids. Germline CDR1 is SGHTA and CDR2 is FQGTGA. In DNA form, the CDR3 reads TGTGCCAGCAGCCCACAGGGCTCTAGACTAGCGGAAGAGACCCAGTACTTC. This translates into CASSPQGSRLAEETQYF.

This clonotype was picked up a small number of times. V is TRBV5-1 and J is TRBJ2-3, with a tentative D call TRBD2 (6 bases). Germline assignment: CDR1 SGHRS and CDR2 YFSETQ. V was cut by 3 bases and J by 2 bases, with 16 bases left in between. CDR3 size: 16 residues. This CDR3 is CASSSGLHVDTDTQYF. Here the CDR3 DNA reads TGCGCCAGCAGCTCCGGACTACACGTAGACACAGATACGCAGTATTTT.

The chain has TRBV6-5 and TRBJ2-1; D unresolved. The CDR3 loop spans 11 amino acids. V was trimmed by 6 bases and J by 6 bases, leaving 6 bases between them. Germline V gene sequence: CDR1 MNHEY, CDR2 SVGAGI. The CDR3 here is CASSWFNEQFF. In nucleotides, the CDR3 is TGTGCCAGCAGCTGGTTCAATGAGCAGTTCTTC.

This clonotype was observed a few times. The chain couples TRBV4-3 to TRBJ2-7; D gene uncertain. This CDR3 has 16 residues. Looked up from germline, CDR1 is LGHNA and CDR2 is YSLEER. Trimming cost V 0 bases and J 2 bases, with 14 bases left between them. The CDR3 sequence is CASSQDVATWAYEQYF. CDR3 DNA sequence: TGCGCCAGCAGCCAAGATGTTGCTACCTGGGCCTACGAGCAGTACTTC.

This clonotype was seen at least ten times. Sequence at one end of the junction differs from germline and may be a read error. This sequence joins TRBV7-7 and TRBJ2-1; perhaps TRBD2 as D (7 bases). This CDR3 is 17 amino acids long. Per germline, CDR1 SSHAT and CDR2 FNYEAQ (reference sequence). The CDR3 spells CASSLAPEGGSYNEQFF. The CDR3 region has the DNA TGTGCTAGCAGCTTAGCCCCCGAGGGGGGGTCCTACAATGAGCAGTTCTTC.

In its sample, this clonotype was seen a few times. The V and J genes are TRBV20-1 and TRBJ2-3, with 10 bases identical to TRBD2. V lost 5 bases, J lost 1 base, and 6 bases stayed unmatched. In germline, CDR1 is DFQATT, CDR2 SNEGSKA (reference sequence). The CDR3 sequence is 15 residues long. The CDR3 sequence: CSASSGRAGTDTQYF. CDR3 bases: TGCAGTGCTTCGAGCGGGAGGGCGGGCACAGATACGCAGTATTTT.

The rearrangement joins TRBV28 to TRBJ2-3, with 13 bases aligning to TRBD2. The germline CDR1 and CDR2 sequences are MDHEN and SYDVKM. This CDR3 is built from 15 residues. The V and J ends lost 7 bases and 5 bases, in that order; junction bases with no gene match: 6. CDR3: CASNQRLAGGDTQYF. In DNA, the CDR3 is TGTGCCAGCAATCAAAGACTAGCGGGAGGAGATACGCAGTATTTT.

The chain recombines TRBV20-1 with TRBJ2-1, with 8 positions matching TRBD2. CDR1 and CDR2 (germline): DFQATT, SNEGSKA (reference sequence). This CDR3 is 14 amino acids long. V was pared by 6 bases and J by 7 bases, with 11 bases of the junction left unmatched. The CDR3 sequence is CSAIPGLGGNEQFF. Here the CDR3 DNA reads TGCAGTGCAATTCCGGGACTAGGGGGGAATGAGCAGTTCTTC.

This clonotype was counted between two and nine times. The gene calls are TRBV4-3 and TRBJ2-3; D gene unclear. The CDR3 loop spans 15 amino acids. Germline V lookup: CDR1 LGHNA, CDR2 YSLEER. The V end lost 1 base, the J end lost 5 bases, and 13 bases lay between the germline ends. In DNA, the CDR3 is TGCGCCAGCAGCCAAGGCACGGTCCCGAAAGATACGCAGTATTTT. This gives the protein CASSQGTVPKDTQYF.

In its sample, this clonotype was seen a few times. The chain joins TRBV11-1 to TRBJ2-1, with 11 bases that match TRBD2. Germline assignment: CDR1 SGHAT and CDR2 FQDESV (reference sequence). The CDR3 sequence is 17 residues long. V was clipped by 0 bases and J by 6 bases; unmatched bases: 7. The CDR3 protein is CASSLAPSGRLGNEQFF. The CDR3, as DNA: TGTGCCAGCAGCTTAGCCCCTAGCGGGAGGTTGGGCAATGAGCAGTTCTTC.

In its sample, this clonotype was seen a few times. The V call is TRBV7-3, the J call TRBJ2-1, with D possibly TRBD2 on 7 matching bases. The CDR3 has 16 residues. V was clipped by 9 bases and J by 8 bases, with 26 bases between them. CDR1 and CDR2 (germline): SGHTA, FQGTGA. The DNA of the CDR3 is TGTGCCAGTTCAGCGTTGGCGGGGGCTGGGCTCCATGAGCAGTTCTTC. It encodes CASSALAGAGLHEQFF.

Ten or more counts support this clonotype. This rearrangement joins TRBV27 to TRBJ2-7; 12 nucleotides line up with TRBD2. The CDR3 is made up of 15 amino acids. The junction had 3 bases not matched to a gene; V was cut back by 4 bases and J by 2 bases. CDR1 is MNHEY, CDR2 SMNVEV, per germline (reference sequence). CDR3 amino acids: CASSSLAGGTYEQYF. The CDR3, as DNA: TGTGCCAGCAGTTCTCTAGCGGGAGGGACCTACGAGCAGTACTTC.

The chain has TRBV6-1 and TRBJ2-7, with a tentative D call TRBD2 (6 bases). V was clipped by 5 bases and J by 3 bases, with 11 bases between them. The CDR3 spans 13 residues. Germline-derived CDR1 and CDR2 are MNHNS and SASEGT. CDR3 nucleotides: TGTGCCAGCAGTCGGGAGCGGAGCTACGAGCAGTACTTC. It encodes CASSRERSYEQYF.

This clonotype was found many times. The rearrangement joins TRBV28 to TRBJ2-7, with D possibly matching TRBD2 (5 bases). V was clipped by 8 bases and J by 0 bases, with 11 bases between them. From germline, CDR1 is MDHEN and CDR2 SYDVKM. This CDR3 is built from 13 residues. CDR3 nucleotides: TGTGCCAGCGGACTCGGGCACTCCTACGAGCAGTACTTC. This translates into CASGLGHSYEQYF. Looking up the rest from reference TRBV28 and TRBJ2-7 gives the full variable domain: DVKVTQSSRYLVKRTGEKVFLECVQDMDHENMFWYRQDPGLGLRLIYFSYDVKMKEKGDIPEGYSVSREKKERFSLILESASTNQTSMYLCASGLGHSYEQYFGPGTRLTVT.

The CDR3 here is CSALRDGTYEQYF. The CDR3 DNA sequence: TGCAGCGCTTTAAGGGACGGGACCTACGAGCAGTACTTC. This chain uses TRBV29-1 with TRBJ2-7; tentatively, D is TRBD1 or TRBD2 (5 bases each). This CDR3 is 13 amino acids long. The germline CDR1 and CDR2 sequences are SQVTM and ANQGSEA. The V and J ends lost 7 bases and 2 bases respectively, with 15 bases between them.